The following is a T cell receptor beta chain sequence with its context. The data stem from a study of blood T cell repertoires in COVID-19. Study-wide background: Samples representing acute and convalescent COVID-19 were sourced from the United States, Italy and Spain. The cDNA or gDNA used as material had been derived from T cells, B-cell-depleted T cells, or PBMCs.

As handled by the study authors: Nucleated cell number was recorded as an estimate derived from reference gene primer amplification. This table comes from immunoSEQ multiplex PCR, and its TCRdb copy is limited to in-frame clones, with some not included. From that table come the V and J calls and clone size; the DNA was used to work out D and trimming. The sample records tens of thousands of clones, 88% being singletons. Sequencing was performed on peripheral blood. The source is a woman older than 75 with active COVID-19.

This CDR3 is CASSLYEQYF. In nucleotides, the CDR3 is TGTGCCAGCAGTCTCTACGAGCAGTACTTC. This chain joins TRBV6-5 and TRBJ2-7; no clear D gene. The CDR3 totals 10 residues. Germline V CDR1 and CDR2: MNHEY, SVGAGI. Trimming shortened V by 5 bases and J by 3 bases, and 2 bases separated the two germline ends.